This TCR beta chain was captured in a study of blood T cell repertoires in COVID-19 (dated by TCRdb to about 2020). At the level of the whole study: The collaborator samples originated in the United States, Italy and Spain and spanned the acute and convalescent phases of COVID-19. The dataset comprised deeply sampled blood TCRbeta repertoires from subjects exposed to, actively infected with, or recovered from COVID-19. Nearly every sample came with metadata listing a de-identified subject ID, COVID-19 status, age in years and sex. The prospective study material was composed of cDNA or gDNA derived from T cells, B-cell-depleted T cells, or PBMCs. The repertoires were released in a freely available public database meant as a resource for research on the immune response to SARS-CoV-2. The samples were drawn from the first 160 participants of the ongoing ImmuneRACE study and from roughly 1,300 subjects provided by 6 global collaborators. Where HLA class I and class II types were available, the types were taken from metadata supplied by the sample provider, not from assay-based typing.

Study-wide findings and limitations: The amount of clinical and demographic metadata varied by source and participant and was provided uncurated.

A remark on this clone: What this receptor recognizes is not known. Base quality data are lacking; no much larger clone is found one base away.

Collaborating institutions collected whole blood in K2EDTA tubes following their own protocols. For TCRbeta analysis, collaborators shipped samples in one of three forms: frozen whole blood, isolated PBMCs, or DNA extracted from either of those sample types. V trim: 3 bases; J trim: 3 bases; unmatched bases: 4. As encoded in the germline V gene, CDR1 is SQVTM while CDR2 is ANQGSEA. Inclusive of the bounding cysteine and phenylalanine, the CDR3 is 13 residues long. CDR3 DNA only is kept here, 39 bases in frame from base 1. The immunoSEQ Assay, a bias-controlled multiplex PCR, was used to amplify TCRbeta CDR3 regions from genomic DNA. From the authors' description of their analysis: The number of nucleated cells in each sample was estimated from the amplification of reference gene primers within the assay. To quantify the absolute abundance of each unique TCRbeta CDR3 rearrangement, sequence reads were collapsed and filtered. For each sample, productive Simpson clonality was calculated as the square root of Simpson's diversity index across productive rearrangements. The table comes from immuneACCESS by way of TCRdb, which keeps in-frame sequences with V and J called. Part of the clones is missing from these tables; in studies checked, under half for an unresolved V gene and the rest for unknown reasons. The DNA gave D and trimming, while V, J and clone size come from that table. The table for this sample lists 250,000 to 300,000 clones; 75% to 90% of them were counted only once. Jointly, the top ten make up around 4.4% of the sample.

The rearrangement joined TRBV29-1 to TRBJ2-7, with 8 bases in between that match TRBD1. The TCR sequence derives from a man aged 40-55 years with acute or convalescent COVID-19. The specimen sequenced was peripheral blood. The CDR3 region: CSVDFTGGYEQYF. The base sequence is TGCAGCGTTGACTTTACAGGGGGCTACGAGCAGTACTTC.